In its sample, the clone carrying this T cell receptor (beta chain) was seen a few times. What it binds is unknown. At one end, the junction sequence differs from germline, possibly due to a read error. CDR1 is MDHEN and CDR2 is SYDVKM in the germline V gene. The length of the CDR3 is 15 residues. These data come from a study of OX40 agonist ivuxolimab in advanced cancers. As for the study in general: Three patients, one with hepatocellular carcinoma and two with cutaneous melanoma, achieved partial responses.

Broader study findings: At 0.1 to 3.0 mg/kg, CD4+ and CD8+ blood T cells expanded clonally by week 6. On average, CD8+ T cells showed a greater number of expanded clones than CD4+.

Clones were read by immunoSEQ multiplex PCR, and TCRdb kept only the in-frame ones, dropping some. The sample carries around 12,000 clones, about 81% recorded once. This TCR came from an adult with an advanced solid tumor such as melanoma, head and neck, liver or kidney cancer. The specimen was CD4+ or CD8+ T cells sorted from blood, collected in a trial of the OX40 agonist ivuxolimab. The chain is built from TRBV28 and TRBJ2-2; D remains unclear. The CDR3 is CASSLESGNAGELFF. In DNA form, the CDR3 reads TGTGCCAGCAGTTTGGAGTCTGGGAACGCCGGGGAGCTGTTTTTT.